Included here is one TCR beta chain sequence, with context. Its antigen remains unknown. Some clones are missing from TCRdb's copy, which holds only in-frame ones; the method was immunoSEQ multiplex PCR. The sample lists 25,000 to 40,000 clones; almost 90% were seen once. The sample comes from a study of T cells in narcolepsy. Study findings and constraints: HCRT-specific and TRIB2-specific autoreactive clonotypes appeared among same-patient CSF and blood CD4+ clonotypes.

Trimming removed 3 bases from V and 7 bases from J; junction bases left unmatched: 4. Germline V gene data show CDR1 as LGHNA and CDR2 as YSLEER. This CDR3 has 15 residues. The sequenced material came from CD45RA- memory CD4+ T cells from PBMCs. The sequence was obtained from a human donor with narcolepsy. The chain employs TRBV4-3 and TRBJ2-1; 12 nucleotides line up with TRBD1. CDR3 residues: CASSQGTGGQNEQFF. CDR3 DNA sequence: TGCGCCAGCAGCCAGGGGACAGGGGGCCAGAATGAGCAGTTCTTC.